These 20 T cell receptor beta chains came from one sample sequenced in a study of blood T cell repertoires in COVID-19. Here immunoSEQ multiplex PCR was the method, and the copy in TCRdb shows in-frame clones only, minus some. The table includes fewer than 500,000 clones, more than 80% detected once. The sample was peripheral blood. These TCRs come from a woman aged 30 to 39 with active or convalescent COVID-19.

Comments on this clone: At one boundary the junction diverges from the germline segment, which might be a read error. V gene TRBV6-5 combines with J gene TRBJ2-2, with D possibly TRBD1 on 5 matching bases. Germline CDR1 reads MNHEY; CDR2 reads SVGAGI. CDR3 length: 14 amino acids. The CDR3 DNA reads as TGTGCCAGCAGTAACTCCAGGGTCACCGGGGAGCTGTTTTTT. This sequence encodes CASSNSRVTGELFF.

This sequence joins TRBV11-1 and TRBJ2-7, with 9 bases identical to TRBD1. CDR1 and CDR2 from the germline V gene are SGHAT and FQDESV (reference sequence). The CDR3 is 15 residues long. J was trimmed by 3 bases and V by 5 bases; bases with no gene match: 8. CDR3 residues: CASSLGTGSYYEQYF. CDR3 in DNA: TGTGCCAGCAGCCTGGGGACAGGGTCTTACTACGAGCAGTACTTC.

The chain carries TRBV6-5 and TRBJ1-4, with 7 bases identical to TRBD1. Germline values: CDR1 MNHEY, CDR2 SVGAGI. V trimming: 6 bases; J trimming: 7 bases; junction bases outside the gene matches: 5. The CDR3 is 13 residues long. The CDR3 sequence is CASSYNRGEKLFF. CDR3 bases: TGTGCCAGCAGCTATAACAGGGGTGAAAAACTGTTTTTT.

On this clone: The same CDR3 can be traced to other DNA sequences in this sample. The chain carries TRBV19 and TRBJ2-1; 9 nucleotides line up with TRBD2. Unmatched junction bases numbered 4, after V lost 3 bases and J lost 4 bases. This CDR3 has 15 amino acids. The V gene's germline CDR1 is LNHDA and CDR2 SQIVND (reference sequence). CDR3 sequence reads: CASSISTSGYNEQFF. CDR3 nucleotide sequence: TGTGCCAGTAGTATTTCGACTAGCGGTTACAATGAGCAGTTCTTC.

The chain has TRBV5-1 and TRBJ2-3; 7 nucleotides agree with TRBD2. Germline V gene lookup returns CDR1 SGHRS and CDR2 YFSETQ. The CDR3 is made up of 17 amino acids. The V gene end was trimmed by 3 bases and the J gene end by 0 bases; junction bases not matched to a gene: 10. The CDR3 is CASSSRKSAGSTDTQYF. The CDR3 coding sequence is TGCGCCAGCAGCTCACGTAAATCAGCGGGGAGCACAGATACGCAGTATTTT.

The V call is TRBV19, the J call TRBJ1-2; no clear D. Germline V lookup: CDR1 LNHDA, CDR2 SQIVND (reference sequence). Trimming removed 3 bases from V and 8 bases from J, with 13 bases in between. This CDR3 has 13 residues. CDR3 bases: TGTGCCAGTAGTATCCCCCAAGCGAGAGGCTACACCTTC. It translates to CASSIPQARGYTF. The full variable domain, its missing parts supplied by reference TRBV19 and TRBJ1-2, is DGGITQSPKYLFRKEGQNVTLSCEQNLNHDAMYWYRQDPGQGLRLIYYSQIVNDFQKGDIAEGYSVSREKKESFPLTVTSAQKNPTAFYLCASSIPQARGYTFGSGTRLTVV.

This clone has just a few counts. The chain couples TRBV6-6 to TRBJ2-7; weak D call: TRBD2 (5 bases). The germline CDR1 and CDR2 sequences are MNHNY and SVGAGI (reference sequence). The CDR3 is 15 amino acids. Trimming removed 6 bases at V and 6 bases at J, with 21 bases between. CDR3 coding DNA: TGTGCCAGCAGACCAACCGACATCGAGGGTCTCGAGCAGTACTTC. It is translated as CASRPTDIEGLEQYF.

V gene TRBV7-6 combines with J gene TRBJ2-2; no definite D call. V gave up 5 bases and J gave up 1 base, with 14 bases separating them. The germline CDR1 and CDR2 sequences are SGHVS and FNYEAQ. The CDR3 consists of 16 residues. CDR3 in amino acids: CASSPSVSGNTGELFF. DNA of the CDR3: TGTGCCAGCAGCCCTAGTGTATCGGGGAACACCGGGGAGCTGTTTTTT.

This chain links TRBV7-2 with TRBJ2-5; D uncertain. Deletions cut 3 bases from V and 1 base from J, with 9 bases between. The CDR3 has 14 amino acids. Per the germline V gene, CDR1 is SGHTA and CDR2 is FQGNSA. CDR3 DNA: TGTGCCAGCAGCTTGGGCGAGATCCAAGAGACCCAGTACTTC. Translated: CASSLGEIQETQYF.

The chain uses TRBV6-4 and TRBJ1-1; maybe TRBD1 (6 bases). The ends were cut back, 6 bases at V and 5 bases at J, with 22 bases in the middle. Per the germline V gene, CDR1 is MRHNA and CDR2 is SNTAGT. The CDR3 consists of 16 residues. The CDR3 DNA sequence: TGTGCCAGCAGCCCCGGAAGGGTGGGGGCGCGAACTGAAGCTTTCTTT. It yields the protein CASSPGRVGARTEAFF.

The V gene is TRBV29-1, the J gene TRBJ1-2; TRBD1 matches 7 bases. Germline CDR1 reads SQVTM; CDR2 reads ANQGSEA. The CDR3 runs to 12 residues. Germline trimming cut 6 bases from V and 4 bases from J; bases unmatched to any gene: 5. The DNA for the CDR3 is TGCAGCGTACGACAGGGTACCTATGGCTACACCTTC. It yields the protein CSVRQGTYGYTF.

The CDR3 loop is CAISEGLGTATNEKLFF. The CDR3 coding sequence is TGTGCCATCAGTGAGGGATTAGGGACAGCAACTAATGAAAAACTGTTTTTT. The chain carries TRBV10-3 and TRBJ1-4, with 7 bases identical to TRBD1. The germline CDR1 and CDR2 sequences are ENHRY and SYGVKD. The CDR3 is 17 residues long. With V trimmed by 2 bases and J by 0 bases, 6 bases remained unmatched.

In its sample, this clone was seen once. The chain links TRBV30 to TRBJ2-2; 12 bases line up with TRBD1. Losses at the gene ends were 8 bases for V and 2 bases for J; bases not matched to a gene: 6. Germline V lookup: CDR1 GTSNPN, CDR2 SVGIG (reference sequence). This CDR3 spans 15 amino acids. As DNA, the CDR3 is TGTGCCGGGGACAGGGGGCGTTTAAACACCGGGGAGCTGTTTTTT. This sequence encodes CAGDRGRLNTGELFF.

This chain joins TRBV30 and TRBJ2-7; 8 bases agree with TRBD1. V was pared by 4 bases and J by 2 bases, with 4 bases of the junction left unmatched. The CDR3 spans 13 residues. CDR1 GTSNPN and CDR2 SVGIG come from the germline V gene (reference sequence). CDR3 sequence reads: CAWKRDRPYEQYF. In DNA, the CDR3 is TGTGCCTGGAAACGGGACAGGCCCTACGAGCAGTACTTC.

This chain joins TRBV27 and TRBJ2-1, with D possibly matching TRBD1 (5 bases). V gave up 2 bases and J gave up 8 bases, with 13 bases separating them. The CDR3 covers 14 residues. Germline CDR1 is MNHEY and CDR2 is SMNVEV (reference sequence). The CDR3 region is CASSLSPFRDEQFF. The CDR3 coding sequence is TGTGCCAGCAGTTTAAGCCCCTTCAGGGATGAGCAGTTCTTC.

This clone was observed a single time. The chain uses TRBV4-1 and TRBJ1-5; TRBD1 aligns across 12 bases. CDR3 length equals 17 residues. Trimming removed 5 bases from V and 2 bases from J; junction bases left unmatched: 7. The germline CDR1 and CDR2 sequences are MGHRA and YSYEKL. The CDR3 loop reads CASSAGQGAVGNQPQHF. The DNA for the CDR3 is TGCGCCAGCAGCGCGGGACAGGGGGCGGTCGGCAATCAGCCCCAGCATTTT.

In DNA, the CDR3 is TGTGCCTCATCAATCGGGGACACAAGCATGAACACTGAAGCTTTCTTT. Translation: CASSIGDTSMNTEAFF. The J gene is TRBJ1-1, the V gene TRBV10-3, with a possible D match to TRBD1 (6 bases). CDR1 ENHRY and CDR2 SYGVKD come from the germline V gene. Trimming removed 11 bases at V and 0 bases at J, with 22 bases between. The CDR3 spans 16 residues.

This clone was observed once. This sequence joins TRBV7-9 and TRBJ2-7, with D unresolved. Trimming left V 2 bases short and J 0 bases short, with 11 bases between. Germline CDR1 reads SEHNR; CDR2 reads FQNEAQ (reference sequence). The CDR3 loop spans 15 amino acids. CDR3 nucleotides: TGTGCCAGCAGCTTATTTCTGGGCAGCTCCTACGAGCAGTACTTC. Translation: CASSLFLGSSYEQYF.

The CDR3 spells CASSQEGGGLTDTQYF. The CDR3, as DNA: TGTGCCAGCAGCCAAGAAGGCGGGGGGTTGACAGATACGCAGTATTTT. The chain employs TRBV3-1 (or the pseudogene TRBV3-2) and TRBJ2-3, with 8 bases aligning to TRBD2. Germline CDR1 LGHDT, CDR2 YNNKEL (reference sequence). CDR3 size: 16 residues. After removal of 0 bases from V and 3 bases from J, the junction contained 5 bases not matched to a gene.

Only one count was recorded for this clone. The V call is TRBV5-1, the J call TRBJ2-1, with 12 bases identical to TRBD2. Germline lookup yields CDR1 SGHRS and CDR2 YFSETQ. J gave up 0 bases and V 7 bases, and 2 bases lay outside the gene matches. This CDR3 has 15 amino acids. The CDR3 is CASRLAGASYNEQFF. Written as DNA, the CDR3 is TGCGCCAGCCGACTAGCGGGGGCCTCCTACAATGAGCAGTTCTTC.